What follows are 29 T cell receptor beta chains derived from one specimen sequenced in a study of blood T cell repertoires in COVID-19. The assay was immunoSEQ multiplex PCR, and TCRdb's table has in-frame clones only and misses some. The sample has 150,000 to 200,000 clones; about 85% are singletons. Sequenced input: peripheral blood. These receptors were collected from a woman in her 70s with COVID-19, enrolled during active disease.

This chain uses TRBV5-6 with TRBJ2-3, with TRBD1 matching over 7 bases. Looked up from germline, CDR1 is SGHDT and CDR2 is YYEEEE. The CDR3 runs to 18 residues. J gave up 2 bases and V 1 base, and 13 bases lay outside the gene matches. CDR3 bases: TGTGCCAGCAGCTTGAGGATTAGCCGGACAGGCCTCACAGATACGCAGTATTTT. It codes for CASSLRISRTGLTDTQYF.

The chain carries TRBV2 and TRBJ1-1; TRBD1 agrees at 11 bases. Germline V lookup: CDR1 SNHLY, CDR2 FYNNEI. V gave up 7 bases and J gave up 6 bases; unmatched junction bases: 4. CDR3 length equals 13 residues. The CDR3 nucleotides read TGTGCCAGCACCGGACAGGGGGCGTCTGAAGCTTTCTTT. Residues: CASTGQGASEAFF.

This chain joins TRBV24-1 and TRBJ2-5; no definite D call. Between the trimmed V and J ends, which lost 4 bases and 4 bases, there was a span of 9 bases. Germline V CDR1 and CDR2: KGHDR, SFDVKD. CDR3 length equals 13 residues. CDR3 sequence: CATSDPFRETQYF. The CDR3 DNA is TGTGCCACCAGTGACCCGTTCAGAGAGACCCAGTACTTC.

This rearrangement joins TRBV24-1 to TRBJ2-7, with D tentatively TRBD1 (5 bases). Trimming removed 1 base from V and 5 bases from J, with 17 bases in between. In germline, CDR1 is KGHDR, CDR2 SFDVKD. CDR3 length: 16 amino acids. CDR3 in amino acids: CATSDFEFQGFNEQYV. CDR3 sequence (DNA): TGTGCCACCAGTGATTTCGAGTTCCAGGGATTTAACGAGCAGTACGTC.

CDR3 region: CSVGGRRETQYF. CDR3 bases: TGCAGCGTTGGAGGCAGACGCGAGACCCAGTACTTC. The chain links TRBV29-1 to TRBJ2-5; D is unclear. Trimming took off 4 bases at V and 5 bases at J, with 11 bases between the two ends. The CDR3 has 12 amino acids. Per the germline V gene, CDR1 is SQVTM and CDR2 is ANQGSEA.

The genes are TRBV30 and TRBJ1-2, with 11 nucleotides matching TRBD1. Germline CDR1 GTSNPN, CDR2 SVGIG (reference sequence). This CDR3 has 14 residues. The V segment lost 0 bases and the J segment 7 bases; nucleotides outside the gene matches: 4. This CDR3 is CAWSVEDRGPGYTF. The CDR3 bases are TGTGCCTGGAGTGTAGAGGACAGGGGGCCTGGCTACACCTTC. Full variable domain (missing parts from reference TRBV30 and TRBJ1-2): SQTIHQWPATLVQPVGSPLSLECTVEGTSNPNLYWYRQAAGRGLQLLFYSVGIGQISSEVPQNLSASRPQDRQFILSSKKLLLSDSGFYLCAWSVEDRGPGYTFGSGTRLTVV.

This clone was recorded a few times. In DNA form, the CDR3 reads TGTGCCAGCTCACCGAACGCCAGGCACGAAGCTTTCTTT. This translates into CASSPNARHEAFF. V is TRBV18 and J is TRBJ1-1; D remains ambiguous. Per germline, CDR1 KGHSH and CDR2 LQKENI. Trimming left V 3 bases short and J 8 bases short, with 13 bases between. This CDR3 spans 13 amino acids.

The chain links TRBV14 to TRBJ1-2; D not resolved. Between the trimmed V and J ends, which lost 0 bases and 3 bases, there was a span of 11 bases. Germline V gives CDR1 SGHDN, CDR2 FVKESK. This CDR3 has 15 amino acids. The CDR3 protein is CASSQDLGSHYGYTF. CDR3 nucleotides: TGTGCCAGCAGCCAAGATTTGGGGAGTCACTATGGCTACACCTTC.

The chain uses TRBV6-5 and TRBJ2-1; perhaps TRBD1 as D (5 bases). Trimming took 6 bases from V and 7 from J, leaving 13 bases between them. In germline, CDR1 is MNHEY, CDR2 SVGAGI. This CDR3 has 13 amino acids. The CDR3 sequence: CASSRDSLNEQFF. CDR3 nucleotides: TGTGCCAGCAGCCGTGACAGTCTTAATGAGCAGTTCTTC.

The chain recombines TRBV5-1 with TRBJ2-7; 9 nucleotides agree with TRBD1. Germline CDR1 reads SGHRS; CDR2 reads YFSETQ. The trim removed 4 bases at V and 5 bases at J, leaving 10 bases unmatched. The CDR3 sequence is 15 residues long. CDR3 protein: CASSLGQGGIDEQYF. CDR3 nucleotide sequence: TGCGCCAGCAGCCTGGGACAGGGCGGGATCGACGAGCAGTACTTC. Combining the CDR3 with reference TRBV5-1 and TRBJ2-7 gives the whole variable domain KAGVTQTPRYLIKTRGQQVTLSCSPISGHRSVSWYQQTPGQGLQFLFEYFSETQRNKGNFPGRFSGRQFSNSRSEMNVSTLELGDSALYLCASSLGQGGIDEQYFGPGTRLTVT.

The V call is TRBV19, the J call TRBJ2-5; no reliable D call. CDR3 size: 15 residues. V lost 5 bases and J lost 2, with 15 bases in between. In germline, CDR1 is LNHDA, CDR2 SQIVND (reference sequence). CDR3 DNA: TGTGCCAGTAGTTCGATAGTGGGCAGACAAGAGACCCAGTACTTC. Its translation: CASSSIVGRQETQYF.

The chain links TRBV5-4 to TRBJ2-1; TRBD1 matches 7 bases. Germline lookup yields CDR1 SGHNT and CDR2 YYREEE (reference sequence). V shed 2 bases and J 4 bases; nucleotides not matched to a gene: 6. The CDR3 is made up of 15 amino acids. The CDR3 DNA sequence: TGTGCCAGCAGCTTCGGGACAGCAAGTTACAATGAGCAGTTCTTC. Translated, it gives CASSFGTASYNEQFF.

This clone was counted a single time. The rearrangement uses TRBV28 and TRBJ2-7; D might be TRBD2 (6 bases). V was cut by 6 bases and J by 2 bases, with 20 bases left in between. The CDR3 covers 16 residues. Germline lookup yields CDR1 MDHEN and CDR2 SYDVKM. The CDR3: CASSPPRGEVTYEQYV. The CDR3 DNA reads TGTGCCAGCAGCCCGCCCCGCGGGGAAGTGACCTACGAGCAGTACGTC.

This clone was recorded once. The rearrangement uses TRBV12-3 or TRBV12-4 and TRBJ2-5, with D tentatively TRBD1 (8 bases). With 6 bases removed from V and 5 bases from J, the gap between germline ends came to 13 bases. This CDR3 contains 13 residues. CDR3 in amino acids: CASSHRGGETQYF. CDR3 nucleotide sequence: TGTGCCAGCAGCCACAGGGGGGGGGAGACCCAGTACTTC.

The J gene is TRBJ1-2, the V gene TRBV19, with D perhaps TRBD1 (5 bases). V lost 8 bases to trimming and J lost 1 base, with 8 bases between them. Per the germline V gene, CDR1 is LNHDA and CDR2 is SQIVND (reference sequence). CDR3 length: 12 amino acids. The CDR3 DNA sequence: TGTGCCAGTGATGACAGTAACTATGGCTACACCTTC. Protein product: CASDDSNYGYTF. Full variable domain (remainder filled in from reference TRBV19 and TRBJ1-2): DGGITQSPKYLFRKEGQNVTLSCEQNLNHDAMYWYRQDPGQGLRLIYYSQIVNDFQKGDIAEGYSVSREKKESFPLTVTSAQKNPTAFYLCASDDSNYGYTFGSGTRLTVV.

The chain links TRBV6-5 to TRBJ2-3, with no clear D. Germline values: CDR1 MNHEY, CDR2 SVGAGI. The V gene lost 0 bases and the J gene lost 6 bases, with 10 bases spanning the gap. CDR3 length: 14 residues. This CDR3 reads CASSYSPSGDTQYF. The CDR3 DNA follows: TGTGCCAGCAGTTACTCGCCTAGTGGGGATACGCAGTATTTT.

The chain employs TRBV6-6 and TRBJ2-2; tentative D call: TRBD2 (6 bases). This CDR3 has 13 amino acids. Germline loops: CDR1 MNHNY, CDR2 SVGAGI (reference sequence). V dropped 7 bases and J dropped 8 bases, with 14 bases sitting between them. This chain's CDR3 is CASTTAGSGELFF. DNA for the CDR3: TGTGCCAGCACGACTGCGGGAAGTGGGGAGCTGTTTTTT.

The CDR3 loop is CASSPPSGVYNEQFF. Here the CDR3 DNA reads TGTGCCAGCTCACCCCCTAGCGGGGTGTACAATGAGCAGTTCTTC. The chain employs TRBV18 and TRBJ2-1; 9 bases map to TRBD2. CDR3 length equals 15 residues. Germline loops: CDR1 KGHSH, CDR2 LQKENI. The ends lost 3 bases at V and 4 bases at J; junction bases unmatched: 4.

This clone showed up just a few times. J is TRBJ1-4 and V is TRBV5-1; D call uncertain. The V end was cut by 0 bases, the J end by 1 base, with 4 bases between. CDR3 length equals 14 residues. Germline CDR1 and CDR2: SGHRS and YFSETQ. The CDR3 sequence is CASSLALTNEKLFF. The CDR3 bases are TGCGCCAGCAGCTTGGCTCTAACTAATGAAAAACTGTTTTTT. The variable domain in full, completed from reference TRBV5-1 and TRBJ1-4, reads KAGVTQTPRYLIKTRGQQVTLSCSPISGHRSVSWYQQTPGQGLQFLFEYFSETQRNKGNFPGRFSGRQFSNSRSEMNVSTLELGDSALYLCASSLALTNEKLFFGSGTQLSVL.

CDR3 in DNA: TGCAGCGTTCGGGGGAGCCTACCCGGGGAGCTGTTTTTT. Amino acids: CSVRGSLPGELFF. This chain uses TRBV29-1 with TRBJ2-2; possible D gene TRBD2, 6 bases. Trimming stripped 5 bases from V and 6 bases from J, with 13 bases between. There are 13 residues in the CDR3. In germline, CDR1 is SQVTM, CDR2 ANQGSEA.

V gene TRBV4-1 combines with J gene TRBJ2-1; the match to TRBD2 covers 7 bases. Germline loops: CDR1 MGHRA, CDR2 YSYEKL. V lost 4 bases, J lost 1 base, and 10 bases stayed unmatched. The CDR3 is made up of 17 amino acids. CDR3 sequence reads: CASSPLRGSGSYNEQFF. The DNA of the CDR3 is TGCGCCAGCAGCCCACTGAGGGGTAGCGGGTCCTACAATGAGCAGTTCTTC.

The chain employs TRBV24-1 and TRBJ2-3; TRBD1 aligns across 10 bases. CDR1 is KGHDR, CDR2 SFDVKD, per germline. The V segment lost 4 bases and the J segment 2 bases; nucleotides outside the gene matches: 5. This CDR3 region has 16 residues. The CDR3 nucleotides read TGTGCCACCAGTGAGGCGACAGGGGGCACCACAGATACGCAGTATTTT. This encodes CATSEATGGTTDTQYF.

This clone was picked up one time. The chain links TRBV6-5 to TRBJ1-4; no clear D gene. Looked up from germline, CDR1 is MNHEY and CDR2 is SVGAGI. The V end was cut by 5 bases, the J end by 8 bases, with 15 bases between. This CDR3 has 14 amino acids. For the CDR3, the DNA is TGTGCCAGCAGTCCCCTGGGTCCTAGGGAAAAACTGTTTTTT. Translating it yields CASSPLGPREKLFF.

The chain is built from TRBV30 and TRBJ2-7; 11 positions match TRBD1. Germline V gives CDR1 GTSNPN, CDR2 SVGIG (reference sequence). J gave up 2 bases and V 1 base, and 4 bases lay outside the gene matches. This CDR3 is built from 15 residues. CDR3 region: CAWSAGTGGPYEQYF. The CDR3 coding sequence is TGTGCCTGGAGTGCCGGGACAGGGGGTCCCTACGAGCAGTACTTC.

V is TRBV5-1 and J is TRBJ2-1; TRBD2 is a possible D gene (6 bases). V was trimmed by 0 bases and J by 0 bases, leaving 13 bases between them. Germline V lookup: CDR1 SGHRS, CDR2 YFSETQ. The CDR3 is 17 amino acids. This CDR3 is CASSLASGGNSYNEQFF. The DNA for the CDR3 is TGCGCCAGCAGCTTGGCCAGTGGAGGGAACTCCTACAATGAGCAGTTCTTC.

This chain uses TRBV4-1 with TRBJ2-5; D gene unclear. The germline V gene has CDR1 MGHRA and CDR2 YSYEKL. CDR3 length: 13 amino acids. V was cut by 4 bases and J by 2 bases, with 8 bases left in between. The CDR3 here is CASSRSRQETQYF. The DNA for the CDR3 is TGCGCCAGCAGCCGCTCGAGACAAGAGACCCAGTACTTC.

This chain joins TRBV19 and TRBJ1-1, with 7 nucleotides matching TRBD1. The CDR3 extends over 13 amino acids. The V gene's germline CDR1 is LNHDA and CDR2 SQIVND (reference sequence). V shed 6 bases, J shed 3 bases, and the junction held 4 bases outside the gene matches. The CDR3 DNA reads TGTGCCAGTAGCAAAGACAGGGACACTGAAGCTTTCTTT. Encoded protein: CASSKDRDTEAFF.

This chain links TRBV19 with TRBJ1-5; TRBD1 matches 9 bases. The CDR3 extends over 14 amino acids. Germline CDR1 is LNHDA and CDR2 is SQIVND (reference sequence). Unmatched junction bases numbered 0, after V lost 4 bases and J lost 2 bases. The CDR3 DNA sequence: TGTGCCAGTAGTAGGACAGGGGGCAATCAGCCCCAGCATTTT. This gives the protein CASSRTGGNQPQHF.

The V call is TRBV27, the J call TRBJ1-6; 10 nucleotides align to TRBD1. The CDR3 sequence is 18 residues long. V lost 10 bases to trimming and J lost 0 bases; unmatched junction nucleotides: 12. Germline loops: CDR1 MNHEY, CDR2 SMNVEV (reference sequence). CDR3 bases: TGTGCCACAACTAGAGGGGGACAGGGGATCTCCTATAATTCACCCCTCCACTTT. Its protein is CATTRGGQGISYNSPLHF.